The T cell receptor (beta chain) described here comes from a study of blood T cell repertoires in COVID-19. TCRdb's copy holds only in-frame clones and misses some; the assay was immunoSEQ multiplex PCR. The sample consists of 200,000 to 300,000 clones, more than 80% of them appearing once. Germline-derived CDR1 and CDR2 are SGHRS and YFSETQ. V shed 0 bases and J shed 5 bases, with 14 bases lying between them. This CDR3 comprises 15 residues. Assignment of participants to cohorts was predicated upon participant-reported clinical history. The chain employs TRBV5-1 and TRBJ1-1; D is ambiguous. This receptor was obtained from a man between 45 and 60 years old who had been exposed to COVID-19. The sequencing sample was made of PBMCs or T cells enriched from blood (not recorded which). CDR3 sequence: CASSLEVGEATEAFF. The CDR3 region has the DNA TGCGCCAGCAGCTTGGAAGTCGGAGAAGCGACTGAAGCTTTCTTT. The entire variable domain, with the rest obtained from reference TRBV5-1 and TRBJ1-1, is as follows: KAGVTQTPRYLIKTRGQQVTLSCSPISGHRSVSWYQQTPGQGLQFLFEYFSETQRNKGNFPGRFSGRQFSNSRSEMNVSTLELGDSALYLCASSLEVGEATEAFFGQGTRLTVV.